This TCR beta chain originates from a study of cytomegalovirus exposure and HLA in healthy donors. This CDR3 spans 15 amino acids. CDR1 LGHNA and CDR2 YNFKEQ come from the germline V gene. V was pared by 0 bases and J by 2 bases, with 7 bases between. Primers included in the PCR were 60 Vbeta and 13 Jbeta primers. Profiling relied on immunoSEQ multiplex PCR, and the TCRdb table lists in-frame clones only, not all of them. Of about 140,000 clones in the sample, approximately 80% were seen once. This clone was counted a single time. What it recognizes is unknown. General study points: Three chains linked to CMV were shown in vitro to be specific for CMV antigens. CMV serostatus stood as the only immune exposure information on hand. Excluded were some V segments that proved indistinguishable, including TRBV6-2 and TRBV6-3. TCR beta V- and J-gene trimming was later associated with a missense DCLRE1C variant.

The clonotype was recovered from a male donor in good health and CMV-seronegative. V and J are TRBV4-2 and TRBJ2-2, with D possibly being TRBD2 (6 bases). The source material was PBMCs. The CDR3 loop is CASSQDGTNTGELFF. Here the CDR3 DNA reads TGTGCCAGCAGCCAAGACGGGACTAACACCGGGGAGCTGTTTTTT.